Each of the 29 T cell receptor beta chains below was sequenced from the same sample in a study of early T cells in non-severe SARS-CoV-2 infection listed by TCRdb under 2021. Receptors were amplified or captured by 5' RACE. Sequenced on a NextSeq 500. TCRdb ran its own pipeline on the public reads, namely fastp trimming at Q25 and MiXCR clone calling, and kept in-frame beta chains. CDR3 protein duplicates are merged, each entry listing the most common genes and DNA. The sample table shows tens of thousands of distinct CDR3 sequences, and around 6.6% are seen once. 5.5% to 7.5% of the sample is in the top ten clones. The sequences come from whole blood, collected at baseline. All receptors come from an adult who was a healthcare worker with PCR-confirmed SARS-CoV-2 infection or an uninfected control (not recorded which).

This clonotype came up a few times. The chain uses TRBV20-1 and TRBJ2-3; TRBD1 or TRBD2 may be the D gene (6 bases each). The CDR3 has 13 amino acids. The V gene's germline CDR1 is DFQATT and CDR2 SNEGSKA (reference sequence). CDR3 region: CSRSTGAGDTQYF. CDR3 DNA sequence: TGCAGCCGGTCTACGGGGGCCGGGGATACGCAGTATTTT.

This clonotype was seen repeatedly, ten times or more. This chain links TRBV19 with TRBJ1-5, with 9 bases lining up with TRBD1. The CDR3 is made up of 15 amino acids. Looked up from germline, CDR1 is LNHDA and CDR2 is SQIVND (reference sequence). V shed 5 bases and J 2 bases; nucleotides not matched to a gene: 4. This CDR3 reads CASSEWTGGNQPQHF. The CDR3 DNA follows: TGTGCCAGTAGTGAGTGGACAGGGGGCAATCAGCCCCAGCATTTT.

Concerning this clonotype: This may stem from a read error, because a much larger clone lies one nucleotide away. The V call is TRBV30, the J call TRBJ2-7; tentatively, D is TRBD2 (6 bases). CDR1 is GTSNPN, CDR2 SVGIG, per germline (reference sequence). CDR3 length: 9 amino acids. The CDR3 region has the DNA TGTACCTGGAGGAGGGGGCAGTACTTC. It yields the protein CTWRRGQYF.

The rearrangement uses TRBV7-9 and TRBJ2-4, with D possibly being TRBD1 (5 bases). This CDR3 is 14 amino acids long. Germline lookup yields CDR1 SEHNR and CDR2 FQNEAQ (reference sequence). Trimming cost V 4 bases and J 1 base, with 8 bases left between them. Written as DNA, the CDR3 is TGTGCCAGCAGCTGGGCAGGGGCCAAAAACATTCAGTACTTC. Protein sequence: CASSWAGAKNIQYF. Supplemented by reference TRBV7-9 and TRBJ2-4, the full variable domain reads DTGVSQNPRHKITKRGQNVTFRCDPISEHNRLYWYRQTLGQGPEFLTYFQNEAQLEKSRLLSDRFSAERPKGSFSTLEIQRTEQGDSAMYLCASSWAGAKNIQYFGAGTRLSVL.

This sequence joins TRBV5-6 and TRBJ2-7, with D hard to call. Germline assignment: CDR1 SGHDT and CDR2 YYEEEE. The CDR3 has 13 residues. V lost 6 bases to trimming and J lost 5 bases, with 15 bases between them. DNA for the CDR3: TGTGCCAGCACCCCCGTAGGGTTCCACGAGCAGTACTTC. Its protein is CASTPVGFHEQYF.

The chain has TRBV29-1 and TRBJ1-2; weak D call: TRBD1 (5 bases). The CDR3 has 14 amino acids. Trimming removed 3 bases from V and 0 bases from J, with 11 bases in between. The V gene's germline CDR1 is SQVTM and CDR2 ANQGSEA. The CDR3 DNA follows: TGCAGCGTTGACTTATCGGGGGCTAACTATGGCTACACCTTC. This gives the protein CSVDLSGANYGYTF.

Turning to this clonotype: Being one base from a much bigger clone, this may be a read error. The chain is built from TRBV4-1 and TRBJ2-2; D might be TRBD2 (5 bases). V lost 4 bases, J lost 1 base, and 16 bases lay in between. Germline V lookup: CDR1 MGHRA, CDR2 YSYEKL. This CDR3 spans 17 amino acids. CDR3 bases: TGCGCCAGCAGCCTAGACGGGATTAGTGTGAACACCGGGGAGCTGTTTTTT. Its translation: CASSLDGISVNTGELFF.

This clonotype was recorded only once. This sequence joins TRBV9 and TRBJ2-3, with D perhaps matching TRBD1 (6 bases). CDR1 is SGDLS, CDR2 YYNGEE, per germline. V dropped 4 bases and J dropped 4 bases, with 16 bases sitting between them. This CDR3 is built from 15 residues. The CDR3 loop reads CASSPRGPVADTQYF. DNA of the CDR3: TGTGCCAGCAGCCCCAGGGGCCCAGTGGCAGATACGCAGTATTTT.

This clonotype was counted at least ten times. The chain has TRBV20-1 and TRBJ1-5, with D possibly TRBD1 on 6 matching bases. From germline, CDR1 is DFQATT and CDR2 SNEGSKA (reference sequence). The CDR3 consists of 13 residues. Trimming cost V 5 bases and J 5 bases, with 13 bases left between them. The CDR3 reads CSAHRDIDQPQHF. The CDR3 region has the DNA TGCAGTGCTCATAGGGACATTGATCAGCCCCAGCATTTT.

A note on this clonotype: This clone may be a read error of a much larger clone one base away. The chain has TRBV29-1 and TRBJ2-5; D assignment may be TRBD1 or TRBD2 (5 bases each). The CDR3 consists of 15 residues. CDR1 SQVTM and CDR2 ANQGSEA come from the germline V gene. The DNA for the CDR3 is TGCAGCGTTGAATTCCAGGGAGTGGTGGAAGAGACCCGGTACTTC. It is translated as CSVEFQGVVEETRYF.

V is TRBV27 and J is TRBJ2-7, with D maybe TRBD2 (5 bases). V lost 0 bases and J lost 0, with 12 bases in between. This CDR3 is built from 16 residues. Per germline, CDR1 MNHEY and CDR2 SMNVEV (reference sequence). CDR3 coding DNA: TGTGCCAGCAGTTTATCGTGGAGTACTAGCTCCTACGAGCAGTACTTC. It is translated as CASSLSWSTSSYEQYF.

This clonotype appeared a few times. This sequence joins TRBV27 and TRBJ2-1; possibly TRBD1 or TRBD2 for D (5 bases each). This CDR3 has 15 residues. Germline V gene data show CDR1 as MNHEY and CDR2 as SMNVEV (reference sequence). The ends were cut back, 1 base at V and 6 bases at J, with 13 bases in the middle. This chain's CDR3 is CASSLWGSGLNEQFF. For the CDR3, the DNA is TGTGCCAGCAGTTTATGGGGGTCAGGGCTCAATGAGCAGTTCTTC.

This CDR3 is CASKSADKLGYEQYF. In DNA form, the CDR3 reads TGTGCCAGCAAATCCGCGGACAAGCTCGGCTACGAGCAGTACTTC. The J gene is TRBJ2-7, the V gene TRBV21-1; TRBD1 is the table's D call and was not checked against the DNA. TRBV21-1 is reported as a pseudogene. There are 15 residues in the CDR3.

The chain employs TRBV15 and TRBJ2-7, with TRBD1 as a possible D gene (5 bases). Germline loops: CDR1 LNHNV, CDR2 YYDKDF (reference sequence). Trimming removed 1 base at V and 4 bases at J, with 11 bases between. The CDR3 is made up of 14 amino acids. The CDR3 DNA follows: TGTGCCACCAGCAGAGGAGACAGCCCTTACGAGCAGTACTTC. This gives the protein CATSRGDSPYEQYF.

This clonotype has just a few counts. V usage is TRBV7-9 and J usage is TRBJ2-2; D uncertain. Trimming removed 7 bases from V and 6 bases from J, with 9 bases in between. The CDR3 sequence is 12 residues long. The germline V gene encodes CDR1 SEHNR and CDR2 FQNEAQ (reference sequence). Written as DNA, the CDR3 is TGTGCCAGCACCTTTAAATCCGGGGAGCTGTTTTTT. Encoded protein: CASTFKSGELFF.

This clonotype was seen many times. This rearrangement joins TRBV30 to TRBJ1-6; D ambiguous. Germline-derived CDR1 and CDR2 are GTSNPN and SVGIG (reference sequence). The CDR3 is 13 amino acids. The V end lost 4 bases, the J end lost 8 bases, and 12 bases lay between the germline ends. DNA of the CDR3: TGTGCCTGGACGCGCGGTGGTGATTCACCCCTCCACTTT. Translating it yields CAWTRGGDSPLHF. The full variable domain, with the rest looked up from reference TRBV30 and TRBJ1-6, is SQTIHQWPATLVQPVGSPLSLECTVEGTSNPNLYWYRQAAGRGLQLLFYSVGIGQISSEVPQNLSASRPQDRQFILSSKKLLLSDSGFYLCAWTRGGDSPLHFGNGTRLTVT.

The chain joins TRBV10-2 to TRBJ2-7, with 9 bases lining up with TRBD2. CDR1 is WSHSY, CDR2 SAAADI, per germline. The CDR3 contains 12 residues. Germline trimming cut 5 bases from V and 9 bases from J; bases unmatched to any gene: 5. The CDR3 bases are TGCGCCAGCAGTAGCGGGGGGTCTGGGCAGTACTTC. This gives the protein CASSSGGSGQYF.

V usage is TRBV18 and J usage is TRBJ2-7; D uncertain. CDR1 is KGHSH and CDR2 is LQKENI in the germline V gene. Trimming stripped 2 bases from V and 3 bases from J, with 11 bases between. This CDR3 spans 14 amino acids. The CDR3 DNA sequence: TGTGCCAGCTCACCAATGGGTAGTAGCTACGAGCAGTACTTC. Translation: CASSPMGSSYEQYF.

This clonotype was seen repeatedly, ten times or more. This chain joins TRBV4-2 and TRBJ2-1, with 8 bases fitting TRBD1. With V trimmed by 0 bases and J by 0 bases, 10 bases remained unmatched. The CDR3 is 19 residues long. Germline V lookup: CDR1 LGHNA, CDR2 YNFKEQ. This CDR3 is CASSQDRTGQGVSYNEQFF. CDR3 sequence (DNA): TGTGCCAGCAGCCAAGATAGGACAGGGCAGGGGGTCTCCTACAATGAGCAGTTCTTC.

In this sample, this clonotype turned up a few times. The chain couples TRBV7-9 to TRBJ1-1; unclear D gene. Germline values: CDR1 SEHNR, CDR2 FQNEAQ (reference sequence). V shed 4 bases and J shed 4 bases, with 13 bases lying between them. The CDR3 contains 14 residues. This chain's CDR3 is CASSSTFGPTEAFF. CDR3 nucleotide sequence: TGTGCCAGCAGCTCTACGTTTGGGCCCACTGAAGCTTTCTTT.

This clonotype was seen ten or more times. The chain employs TRBV30 and TRBJ2-3; D is perhaps TRBD2 (5 bases). The CDR3 sequence is 15 residues long. Trimming pared 2 bases from V and 0 bases from J, leaving 12 bases between. CDR1 is GTSNPN and CDR2 is SVGIG in the germline V gene (reference sequence). As DNA, the CDR3 is TGTGCCTGGAGTTTGGCCGGACTGAGCACAGATACGCAGTATTTT. Translated, it gives CAWSLAGLSTDTQYF.

The chain carries TRBV2 and TRBJ2-7; 7 bases are a match to TRBD1. Trimming at V came to 6 bases and at J to 3 bases, leaving 8 bases not matched to a gene. This CDR3 has 14 amino acids. CDR1 and CDR2 from the germline V gene are SNHLY and FYNNEI. The CDR3: CASRRKGQDYEQYF. CDR3 DNA: TGTGCCAGCAGACGGAAAGGACAGGACTACGAGCAGTACTTC.

There are many counts of this clonotype. This chain links TRBV15 with TRBJ2-5; D is ambiguous. CDR1 and CDR2 from the germline V gene are LNHNV and YYDKDF (reference sequence). The CDR3 contains 12 residues. The V gene lost 3 bases and the J gene lost 1 base, with 3 bases spanning the gap. The CDR3 spells CATSRTQETQYF. The CDR3 DNA is TGTGCCACCAGCAGGACCCAAGAGACCCAGTACTTC.

Ten or more counts support this clonotype. The chain uses TRBV7-2 and TRBJ1-3; 8 bases map to TRBD1. Germline trimming cut 6 bases from V and 5 bases from J; bases unmatched to any gene: 9. This CDR3 has 15 amino acids. Germline lookup yields CDR1 SGHTA and CDR2 FQGNSA. The CDR3 here is CASSLGTGNRNTIYF. The CDR3 DNA is TGTGCCAGCAGTCTAGGGACAGGCAATAGAAACACCATATATTTT.

This rearrangement joins TRBV4-3 to TRBJ1-2; D is unclear. Germline V gene sequence: CDR1 LGHNA, CDR2 YSLEER. CDR3 length: 15 residues. Trimming took 5 bases from V and 0 from J, leaving 13 bases between them. The CDR3 loop reads CASSVIPAANYGYTF. The CDR3 DNA is TGCGCCAGCAGCGTCATCCCCGCGGCTAACTATGGCTACACCTTC.

Only a few counts were recorded for this clonotype. V gene TRBV29-1 combines with J gene TRBJ2-7; no clear D. Per germline, CDR1 SQVTM and CDR2 ANQGSEA. This CDR3 contains 10 residues. Trimming shortened V by 4 bases and J by 2 bases, and 3 bases separated the two germline ends. CDR3 amino acids: CSVATYEQYF. The CDR3 DNA reads TGCAGCGTTGCAACCTACGAGCAGTACTTC.

The CDR3 here is CASSPPRAGDIGELFF. The CDR3 DNA follows: TGTGCCAGCAGCCCACCCAGGGCAGGGGACATCGGGGAGCTGTTTTTT. The chain employs TRBV7-2 and TRBJ2-2; TRBD1 might be the D (6 bases). CDR1 SGHTA and CDR2 FQGNSA come from the germline V gene. The CDR3 is made up of 16 amino acids. V was trimmed by 5 bases and J by 7 bases, leaving 20 bases between them.

This clonotype was picked up a small number of times. CDR3 loop: CASSPLARDREFHGYTF. DNA of the CDR3: TGTGCCAGCAGCCCCCTCGCCCGGGACAGGGAGTTTCATGGCTACACCTTC. The gene calls are TRBV12-3 or TRBV12-4 and TRBJ1-2; 9 nucleotides line up with TRBD1. V shed 6 bases and J 6 bases; nucleotides not matched to a gene: 17. There are 17 residues in the CDR3.

This clonotype was counted only a few times. The rearrangement links TRBV18 to TRBJ2-1; 10 bases line up with TRBD2. With 1 base clipped from V and 9 bases from J, the junction kept 9 bases outside the gene matches. This CDR3 contains 16 residues. Per the germline V gene, CDR1 is KGHSH and CDR2 is LQKENI. The CDR3 loop reads CASSPQSGGASIEQFF. The CDR3 region has the DNA TGTGCCAGCTCACCACAAAGCGGGGGGGCGTCTATTGAGCAGTTCTTC. The full variable domain, rest sourced from reference TRBV18 and TRBJ2-1, is NAGVMQNPRHLVRRRGQEARLRCSPMKGHSHVYWYRQLPEEGLKFMVYLQKENIIDESGMPKERFSAEFPKEGPSILRIQQVVRGDSAAYFCASSPQSGGASIEQFFGPGTRLTVL.